The entry that follows covers one T cell receptor beta chain sequence. Its specificity is unknown. This entry is derived from a study of cytomegalovirus exposure and HLA in healthy donors. The CDR3 is 12 amino acids. V lost 5 bases to trimming and J lost 6 bases, with 8 bases between them. The germline V gene has CDR1 MNHEY and CDR2 SMNVEV (reference sequence). Findings and caveats of the study: The study flagged around 150 TCR beta chains as cytomegalovirus-associated. The records held CMV serostatus as the only immune exposure information.

The PCR made use of 60 Vbeta and 13 Jbeta primers. Using immunoSEQ multiplex PCR, the repertoire was profiled, and TCRdb retains in-frame clones only, with some absent. There are around 150,000 clones in the sample; 75% to 85% occur only once, and about 8.6% lies in the top ten. The chain recombines TRBV27 with TRBJ2-1, with a possible D match to TRBD1 (6 bases). This TCR came from a woman aged 45-65 years in good health and CMV-seropositive. The source material was PBMCs. CDR3 nucleotides: TGTGCCAGCAGTCTACAGGGCAATGAGCAGTTCTTC. This sequence encodes CASSLQGNEQFF.